This paragraph covers one TCR beta chain sequence. Its antigen is still unknown. This sample was included in a study of T cell responses to AZD1222 COVID-19 vaccine. Study-level information: Pooling covered second doses at about 4 or about 12 weeks.

Generated by immunoSEQ multiplex PCR, the TCRdb table keeps only in-frame clones and is missing some. The repertoire holds approximately 180,000 clones, with 90% as singletons. The CDR3 is 15 amino acids. V shed 5 bases and J shed 0 bases, with 13 bases lying between them. The germline CDR1 and CDR2 sequences are SGHTA and FQGNSA. Study results and limitations: Two doses of AZD1222 preceded a rise in Spike-specific TCR breadth and depth.

The specimen was peripheral blood, collected on day 0 of AZD1222 vaccination. The chain combines TRBV7-2 with TRBJ1-2; D is unclear. The sequence came from an adult in good health. The CDR3 region is CASSPTTRANYGYTF. The CDR3 DNA follows: TGTGCCAGCAGCCCCACCACTCGGGCTAACTATGGCTACACCTTC.